A single sample gave rise to the 16 T cell receptor beta chains below, sequenced in a study of T cell changes during pregnancy in multiple sclerosis. Some clones are missing from TCRdb's copy, which holds only in-frame ones; the method was immunoSEQ multiplex PCR. The repertoire holds tens of thousands of clones, with over 90% as singletons. The sample in question was CD8+ T cells from peripheral blood mononuclear cells, obtained in the third trimester of pregnancy. These receptors were obtained from a female donor with multiple sclerosis, enrolled in a pregnancy study.

This chain connects TRBV29-1 to TRBJ2-7; tentatively, D is TRBD2 (5 bases). V was trimmed by 3 bases and J by 4 bases, leaving 7 bases between them. CDR1 is SQVTM, CDR2 ANQGSEA, per germline. The CDR3 sequence is 11 residues long. The CDR3 DNA sequence: TGCAGCGTTGAGCGAGGGTACGAGCAGTACTTC. Protein product: CSVERGYEQYF.

About this clone: The sample contains more than one DNA sequence encoding this CDR3. The chain carries TRBV27 and TRBJ2-3; D is unresolved. With 5 bases removed from V and 0 bases from J, the gap between germline ends came to 6 bases. Germline V gene data show CDR1 as MNHEY and CDR2 as SMNVEV (reference sequence). This CDR3 comprises 13 residues. CDR3 region: CASSLQSTDTQYF. In nucleotides, the CDR3 is TGTGCCAGCAGTCTACAGAGCACAGATACGCAGTATTTT.

The chain uses TRBV27 and TRBJ2-5; 8 nucleotides line up with TRBD1. This CDR3 has 17 amino acids. Germline assignment: CDR1 MNHEY and CDR2 SMNVEV (reference sequence). J was trimmed by 1 base and V by 2 bases; bases with no gene match: 9. The CDR3 nucleotides are TGTGCCAGCAGTTTAAGACAGGGGAACGTATTCCAAGAGACCCAGTACTTC. It yields the protein CASSLRQGNVFQETQYF.

The rearrangement links TRBV5-4 to TRBJ2-7; the match to TRBD1 covers 9 bases. CDR1 and CDR2 (germline): SGHNT, YYREEE (reference sequence). The CDR3 has 14 amino acids. The trim removed 4 bases at V and 5 bases at J, leaving 7 bases unmatched. The CDR3 here is CASSGRDRVDEQYF. In DNA, the CDR3 is TGTGCCAGCAGCGGACGGGACAGGGTTGACGAGCAGTACTTC.

V usage is TRBV30 and J usage is TRBJ2-3; no clear D gene. V lost 1 base and J 0 bases, leaving 11 bases between the germline ends. The CDR3 extends over 15 amino acids. From germline, CDR1 is GTSNPN and CDR2 SVGIG (reference sequence). The CDR3 DNA sequence: TGTGCCTGGAGTGCATCGACTCTTAGCACAGATACGCAGTATTTT. This gives the protein CAWSASTLSTDTQYF. Combining the CDR3 with reference TRBV30 and TRBJ2-3 gives the whole variable domain SQTIHQWPATLVQPVGSPLSLECTVEGTSNPNLYWYRQAAGRGLQLLFYSVGIGQISSEVPQNLSASRPQDRQFILSSKKLLLSDSGFYLCAWSASTLSTDTQYFGPGTRLTVL.

As regards this clone: Other DNA sequences within the sample encode an identical CDR3. The rearrangement uses TRBV27 and TRBJ2-7; 8 bases map to TRBD1. CDR3 length equals 14 residues. Germline CDR1 reads MNHEY; CDR2 reads SMNVEV (reference sequence). V lost 3 bases and J lost 4; bases outside the gene matches: 5. CDR3 amino acids: CASSFGTGGYEQYF. CDR3 nucleotide sequence: TGTGCCAGCAGTTTCGGGACAGGAGGTTACGAGCAGTACTTC.

This clone was observed once. The chain is built from TRBV9 and TRBJ2-2, with TRBD2 identical over 8 bases. This CDR3 is built from 16 residues. J lost 1 base, V lost 4 bases, and 6 bases had no gene match. Germline CDR1 and CDR2: SGDLS and YYNGEE. The CDR3 reads CASSSLAGMNTGELFF. The CDR3 DNA follows: TGTGCCAGCAGCTCTTTAGCGGGAATGAACACCGGGGAGCTGTTTTTT.

This rearrangement joins TRBV6-5 to TRBJ2-3, with a possible D match to TRBD2 (5 bases). Germline V lookup: CDR1 MNHEY, CDR2 SVGAGI. This CDR3 contains 15 residues. Trimming shortened V by 2 bases and J by 3 bases, and 12 bases separated the two germline ends. The CDR3 DNA is TGTGCCAGCAGTTACGGTGGGAGAAGAACAGATACGCAGTATTTT. This sequence encodes CASSYGGRRTDTQYF.

This rearrangement joins TRBV7-6 to TRBJ1-1; 7 bases match TRBD1. CDR1 is SGHVS, CDR2 FNYEAQ, per germline. With 5 bases clipped from V and 8 bases from J, the junction kept 8 bases outside the gene matches. The CDR3 covers 13 residues. Here the CDR3 reads CASSRDEGQEAFF. CDR3 sequence (DNA): TGTGCCAGCAGCCGGGATGAGGGACAGGAAGCTTTCTTT.

The chain carries TRBV4-3 and TRBJ1-2; tentatively, D is TRBD1 (5 bases). The CDR3 is 15 residues long. Trimming cost V 3 bases and J 6 bases, with 17 bases left between them. CDR1 is LGHNA and CDR2 is YSLEER in the germline V gene. The CDR3 nucleotides read TGCGCCAGCAGCCATGATGTTACGGGACTCGATGGCTACACCTTC. Translation: CASSHDVTGLDGYTF.

The chain links TRBV10-2 to TRBJ2-3; 9 nucleotides match TRBD2. V trimming: 7 bases; J trimming: 5 bases; junction bases outside the gene matches: 7. CDR1 and CDR2 (germline): WSHSY, SAAADI. The CDR3 is 14 amino acids. In nucleotides, the CDR3 is TGCGCCAGCACTTTAGCGGGAGCAGGAGATACGCAGTATTTT. It is translated as CASTLAGAGDTQYF.

CDR3 nucleotides: TGTGCCAGCAGCTTAGGTGCCGGGGGGGGGAGGGTGGCCTACGAGCAGTACTTC. Its protein product is CASSLGAGGGRVAYEQYF. The chain has TRBV13 and TRBJ2-7; 8 nucleotides agree with TRBD2. Germline V CDR1 and CDR2: PRHDT, FYEKMQ (reference sequence). The trim removed 0 bases at V and 2 bases at J, leaving 12 bases unmatched. This CDR3 spans 18 amino acids.

The sample holds one count of this clone. The chain recombines TRBV2 with TRBJ2-7; perhaps TRBD2 as D (5 bases). In germline, CDR1 is SNHLY, CDR2 FYNNEI. V was shortened by 0 bases and J by 6 bases, with 15 bases between the two germline ends. The CDR3 sequence is 15 residues long. CDR3 residues: CASSEAQGAVGEQYF. The CDR3 nucleotides are TGTGCCAGCAGTGAAGCGCAAGGAGCGGTCGGCGAGCAGTACTTC.

V usage is TRBV13 and J usage is TRBJ2-1, with 12 positions matching TRBD2. V was pared by 0 bases and J by 4 bases, with 4 bases of the junction left unmatched. CDR3 length: 17 amino acids. The germline CDR1 and CDR2 sequences are PRHDT and FYEKMQ (reference sequence). DNA of the CDR3: TGTGCCAGCAGCTTAGGTGCTAGCGGGAGGGAATACAATGAGCAGTTCTTC. Encoded protein: CASSLGASGREYNEQFF. The entire variable domain, with the rest obtained from reference TRBV13 and TRBJ2-1, is as follows: AAGVIQSPRHLIKEKRETATLKCYPIPRHDTVYWYQQGPGQDPQFLISFYEKMQSDKGSIPDRFSAQQFSDYHSELNMSSLELGDSALYFCASSLGASGREYNEQFFGPGTRLTVL.

The genes are TRBV5-6 and TRBJ1-1; 9 nucleotides line up with TRBD1. The CDR3 has 15 amino acids. In germline, CDR1 is SGHDT, CDR2 YYEEEE. Trimming removed 4 bases from V and 0 bases from J; junction bases left unmatched: 4. CDR3: CASSGRDRVNTEAFF. DNA of the CDR3: TGTGCCAGCAGCGGGAGGGACAGGGTGAACACTGAAGCTTTCTTT.

The chain combines TRBV15 with TRBJ1-4; TRBD1 matches at 7 bases. With 0 bases clipped from V and 7 bases from J, the junction kept 5 bases outside the gene matches. This CDR3 is built from 15 residues. The germline gives CDR1 LNHNV, CDR2 YYDKDF (reference sequence). Here the CDR3 DNA reads TGTGCCACCAGCAGAGATTACAGGGGTGCTGAAAAACTGTTTTTT. Amino acid sequence: CATSRDYRGAEKLFF.